This entry concerns a single T cell receptor (beta chain). Its antigen is not identified. The ends were cut back, 1 base at V and 3 bases at J, with 8 bases in the middle. Germline loops: CDR1 SGHNT, CDR2 YYREEE (reference sequence). This CDR3 is 13 amino acids long. The data were obtained in a study of shared clonotypes between healthy human individuals. As for the study in general: Samples came from a couple of female and a few male donors aged 18 to 49. General study points: Generation probabilities of non-shared clonotypes were lower (relative to those shared by all four donors).

The naive CD8 subset, CD45RO-negative cells positively selected for CCR7, excluded terminally differentiated effector memory CD45RA+ cells. Sequencing was performed with immunoSEQ multiplex PCR; in TCRdb, only in-frame clones are kept and a portion is missing. Here the sample spans some 2.1 million clones, about 95% being singletons. The chain employs TRBV5-4 and TRBJ2-7, with D unresolved. Sequencing was done on a sample of naive CD8+ T cells sorted from blood. The TCR was taken from a man younger than 30 in good health. The CDR3 DNA follows: TGTGCCAGCAGCTTGATGCCAGACTACGAGCAGTACTTC. The encoded protein is CASSLMPDYEQYF.